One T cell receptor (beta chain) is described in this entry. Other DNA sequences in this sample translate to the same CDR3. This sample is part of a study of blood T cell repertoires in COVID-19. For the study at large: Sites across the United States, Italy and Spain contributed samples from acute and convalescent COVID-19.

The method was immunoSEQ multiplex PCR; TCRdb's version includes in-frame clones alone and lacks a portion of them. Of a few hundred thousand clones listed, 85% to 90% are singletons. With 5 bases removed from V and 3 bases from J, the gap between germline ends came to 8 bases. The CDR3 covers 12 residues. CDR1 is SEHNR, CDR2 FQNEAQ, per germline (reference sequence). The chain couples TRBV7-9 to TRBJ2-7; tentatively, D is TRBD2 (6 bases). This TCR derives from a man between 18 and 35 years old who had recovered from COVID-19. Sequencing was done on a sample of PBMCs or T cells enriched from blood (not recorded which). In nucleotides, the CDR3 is TGTGCCAGCAGCCCGACTAGCTACGAGCAGTACTTC. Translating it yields CASSPTSYEQYF.